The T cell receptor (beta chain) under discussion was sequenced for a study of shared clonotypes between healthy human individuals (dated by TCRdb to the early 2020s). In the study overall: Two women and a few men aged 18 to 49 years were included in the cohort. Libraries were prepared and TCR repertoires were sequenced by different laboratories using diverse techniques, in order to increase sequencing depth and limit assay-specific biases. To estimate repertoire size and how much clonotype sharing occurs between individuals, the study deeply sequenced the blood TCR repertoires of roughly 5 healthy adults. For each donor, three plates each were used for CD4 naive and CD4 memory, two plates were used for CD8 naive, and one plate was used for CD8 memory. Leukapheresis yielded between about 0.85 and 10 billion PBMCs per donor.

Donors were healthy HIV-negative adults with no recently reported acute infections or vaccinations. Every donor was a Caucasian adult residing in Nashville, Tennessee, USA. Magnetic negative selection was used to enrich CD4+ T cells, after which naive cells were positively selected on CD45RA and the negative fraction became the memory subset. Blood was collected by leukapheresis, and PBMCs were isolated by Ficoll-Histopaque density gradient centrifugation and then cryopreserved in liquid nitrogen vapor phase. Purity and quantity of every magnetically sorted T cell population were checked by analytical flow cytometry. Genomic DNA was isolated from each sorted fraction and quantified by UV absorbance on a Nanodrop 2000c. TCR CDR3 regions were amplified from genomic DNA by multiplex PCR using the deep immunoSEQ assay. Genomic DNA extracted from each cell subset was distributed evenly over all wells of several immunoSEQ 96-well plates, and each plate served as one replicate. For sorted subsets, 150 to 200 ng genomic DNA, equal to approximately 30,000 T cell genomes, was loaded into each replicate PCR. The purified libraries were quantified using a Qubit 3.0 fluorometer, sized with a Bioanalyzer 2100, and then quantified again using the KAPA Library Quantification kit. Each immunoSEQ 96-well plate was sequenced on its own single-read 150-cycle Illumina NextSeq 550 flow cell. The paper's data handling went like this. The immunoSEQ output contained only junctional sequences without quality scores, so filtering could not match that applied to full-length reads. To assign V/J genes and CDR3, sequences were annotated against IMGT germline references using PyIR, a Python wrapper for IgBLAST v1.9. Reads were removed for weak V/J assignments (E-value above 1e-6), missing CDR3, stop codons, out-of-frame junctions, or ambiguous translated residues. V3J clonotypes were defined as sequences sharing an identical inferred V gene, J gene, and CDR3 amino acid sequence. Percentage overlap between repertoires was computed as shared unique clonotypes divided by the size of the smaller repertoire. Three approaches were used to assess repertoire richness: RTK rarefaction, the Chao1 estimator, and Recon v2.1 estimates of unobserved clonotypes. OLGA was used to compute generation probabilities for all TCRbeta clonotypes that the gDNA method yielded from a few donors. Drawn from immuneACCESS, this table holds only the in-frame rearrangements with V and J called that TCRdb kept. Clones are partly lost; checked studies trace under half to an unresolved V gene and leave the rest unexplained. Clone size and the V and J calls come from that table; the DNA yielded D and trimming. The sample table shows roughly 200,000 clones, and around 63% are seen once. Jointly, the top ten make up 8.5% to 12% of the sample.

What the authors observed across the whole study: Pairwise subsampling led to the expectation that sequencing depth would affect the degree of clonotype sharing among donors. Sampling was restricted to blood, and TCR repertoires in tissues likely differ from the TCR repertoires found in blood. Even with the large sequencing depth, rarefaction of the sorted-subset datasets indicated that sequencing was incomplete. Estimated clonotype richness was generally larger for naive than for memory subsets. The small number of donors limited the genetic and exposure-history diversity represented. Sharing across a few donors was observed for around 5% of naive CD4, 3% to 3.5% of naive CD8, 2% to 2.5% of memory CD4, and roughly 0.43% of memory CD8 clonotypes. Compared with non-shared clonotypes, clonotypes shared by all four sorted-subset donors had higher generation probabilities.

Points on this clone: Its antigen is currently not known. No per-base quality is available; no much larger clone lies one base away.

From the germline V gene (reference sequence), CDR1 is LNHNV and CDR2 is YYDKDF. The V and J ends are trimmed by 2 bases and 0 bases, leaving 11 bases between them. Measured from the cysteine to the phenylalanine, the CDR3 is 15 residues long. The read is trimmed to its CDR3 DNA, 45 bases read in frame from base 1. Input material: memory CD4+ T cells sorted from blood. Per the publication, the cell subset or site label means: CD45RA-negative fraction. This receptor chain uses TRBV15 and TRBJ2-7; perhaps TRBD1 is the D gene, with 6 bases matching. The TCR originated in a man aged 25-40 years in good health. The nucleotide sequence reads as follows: TGTGCCACCAGCAGACCTGCAGGGGACTCCTACGAGCAGTACTTC. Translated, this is CATSRPAGDSYEQYF.